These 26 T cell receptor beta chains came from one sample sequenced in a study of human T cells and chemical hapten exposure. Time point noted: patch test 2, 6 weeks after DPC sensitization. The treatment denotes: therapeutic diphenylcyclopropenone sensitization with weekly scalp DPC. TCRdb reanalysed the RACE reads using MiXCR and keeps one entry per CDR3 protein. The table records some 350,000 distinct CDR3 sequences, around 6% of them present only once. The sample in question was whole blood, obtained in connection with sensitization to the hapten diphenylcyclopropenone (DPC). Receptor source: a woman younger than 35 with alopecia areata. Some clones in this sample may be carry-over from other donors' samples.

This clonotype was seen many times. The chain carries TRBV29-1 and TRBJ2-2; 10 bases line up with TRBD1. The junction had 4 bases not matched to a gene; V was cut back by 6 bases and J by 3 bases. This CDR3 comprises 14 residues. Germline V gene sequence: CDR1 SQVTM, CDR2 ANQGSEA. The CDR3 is CSVGTGVDTGELFF. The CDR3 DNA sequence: TGCAGCGTGGGGACAGGGGTTGACACCGGGGAGCTGTTTTTT.

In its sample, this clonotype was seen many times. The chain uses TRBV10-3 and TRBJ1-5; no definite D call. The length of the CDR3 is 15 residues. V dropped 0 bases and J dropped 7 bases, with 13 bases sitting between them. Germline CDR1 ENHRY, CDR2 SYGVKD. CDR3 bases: TGTGCCATCAGTGAGTCGGTCGCTGGGCAGCAGCCCCAGCATTTT. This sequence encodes CAISESVAGQQPQHF.

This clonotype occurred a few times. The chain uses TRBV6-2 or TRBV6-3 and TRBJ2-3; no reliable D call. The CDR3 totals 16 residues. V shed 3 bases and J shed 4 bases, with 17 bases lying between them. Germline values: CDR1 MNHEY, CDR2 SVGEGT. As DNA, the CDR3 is TGTGCCAGCAGTTATACGTCCGACTGGGTCCCAGATACGCAGTATTTT. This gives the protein CASSYTSDWVPDTQYF.

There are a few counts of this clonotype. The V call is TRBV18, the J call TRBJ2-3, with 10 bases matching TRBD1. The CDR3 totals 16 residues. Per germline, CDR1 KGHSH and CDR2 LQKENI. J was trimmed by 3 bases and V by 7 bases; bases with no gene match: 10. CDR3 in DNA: TGTGCCAGCTTGACTCAACCGGGACAGGGGACAGATACGCAGTATTTT. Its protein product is CASLTQPGQGTDTQYF.

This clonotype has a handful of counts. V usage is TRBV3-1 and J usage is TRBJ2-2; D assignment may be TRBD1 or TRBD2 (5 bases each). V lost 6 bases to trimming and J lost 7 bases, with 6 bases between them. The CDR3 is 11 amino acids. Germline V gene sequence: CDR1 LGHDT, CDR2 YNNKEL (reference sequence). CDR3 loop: CASRGRGELFF. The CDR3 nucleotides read TGTGCCAGCAGGGGACGCGGGGAGCTGTTTTTT.

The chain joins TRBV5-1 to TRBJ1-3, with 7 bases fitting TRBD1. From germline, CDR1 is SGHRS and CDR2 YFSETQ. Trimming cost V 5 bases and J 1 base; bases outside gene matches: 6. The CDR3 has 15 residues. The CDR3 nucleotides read TGCGCCAGCAGGGGTGGGACAGCGTCTGGAAACACCATATATTTT. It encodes CASRGGTASGNTIYF.

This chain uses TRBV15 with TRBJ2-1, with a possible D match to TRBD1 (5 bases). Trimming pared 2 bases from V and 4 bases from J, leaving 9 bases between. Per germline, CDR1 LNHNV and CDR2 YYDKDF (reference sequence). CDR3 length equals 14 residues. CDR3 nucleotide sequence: TGTGCCACCAGCAGATCCCCAGGGTACAATGAGCAGTTCTTC. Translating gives CATSRSPGYNEQFF.

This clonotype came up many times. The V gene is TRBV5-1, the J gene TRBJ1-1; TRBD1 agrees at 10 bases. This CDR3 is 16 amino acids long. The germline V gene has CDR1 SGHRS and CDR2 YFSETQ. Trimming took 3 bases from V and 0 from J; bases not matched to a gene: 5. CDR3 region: CASSSMTGGMNTEAFF. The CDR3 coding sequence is TGCGCCAGCAGCTCAATGACAGGGGGCATGAACACTGAAGCTTTCTTT.

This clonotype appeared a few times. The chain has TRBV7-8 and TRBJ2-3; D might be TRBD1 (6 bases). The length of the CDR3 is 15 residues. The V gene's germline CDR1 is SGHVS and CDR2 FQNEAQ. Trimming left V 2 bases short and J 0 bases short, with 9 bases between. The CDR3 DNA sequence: TGTGCCAGCAGCTTACAGGGGATAAGCACAGATACGCAGTATTTT. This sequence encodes CASSLQGISTDTQYF.

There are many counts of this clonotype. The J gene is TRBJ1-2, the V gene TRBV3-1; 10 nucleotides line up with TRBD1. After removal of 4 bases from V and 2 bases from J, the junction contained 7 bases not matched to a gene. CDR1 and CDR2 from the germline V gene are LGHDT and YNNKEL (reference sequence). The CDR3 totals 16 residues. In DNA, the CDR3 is TGTGCCAGCAGCCCCTGGGACAGGGGAAGGAACTATGGCTACACCTTC. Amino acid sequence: CASSPWDRGRNYGYTF.

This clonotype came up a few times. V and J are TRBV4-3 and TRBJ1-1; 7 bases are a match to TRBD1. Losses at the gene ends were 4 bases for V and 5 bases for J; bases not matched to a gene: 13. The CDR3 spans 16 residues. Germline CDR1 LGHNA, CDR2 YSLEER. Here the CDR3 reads CASSLSFPQGRTEAFF. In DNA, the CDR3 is TGCGCCAGCAGCCTATCCTTCCCACAGGGGAGGACTGAAGCTTTCTTT.

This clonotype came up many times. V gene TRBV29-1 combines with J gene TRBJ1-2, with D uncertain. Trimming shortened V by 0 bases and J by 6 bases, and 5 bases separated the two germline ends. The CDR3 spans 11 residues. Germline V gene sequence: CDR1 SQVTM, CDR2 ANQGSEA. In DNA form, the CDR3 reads TGCAGCGTTGAAGATCCCGATGGCTACACCTTC. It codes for CSVEDPDGYTF.

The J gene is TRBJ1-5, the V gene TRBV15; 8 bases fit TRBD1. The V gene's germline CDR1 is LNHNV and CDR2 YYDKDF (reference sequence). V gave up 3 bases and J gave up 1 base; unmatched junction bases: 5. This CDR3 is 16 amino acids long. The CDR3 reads CATSRQGAGSNQPQHF. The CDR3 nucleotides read TGTGCCACCAGCAGGCAGGGGGCAGGGAGCAATCAGCCCCAGCATTTT.

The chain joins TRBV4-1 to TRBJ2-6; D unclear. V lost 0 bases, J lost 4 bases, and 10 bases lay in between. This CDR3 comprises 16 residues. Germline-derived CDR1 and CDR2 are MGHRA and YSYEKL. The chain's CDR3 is CASSQDTATGANVLTF. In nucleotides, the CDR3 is TGCGCCAGCAGCCAAGATACGGCGACGGGGGCCAACGTCCTGACTTTC.

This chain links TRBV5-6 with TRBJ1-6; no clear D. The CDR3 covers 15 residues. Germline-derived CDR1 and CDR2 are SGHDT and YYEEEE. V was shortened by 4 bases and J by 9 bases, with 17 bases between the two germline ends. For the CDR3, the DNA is TGTGCCAGCAGCCCTTATGGAGGGATTACTTCACCCCTCCACTTT. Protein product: CASSPYGGITSPLHF.

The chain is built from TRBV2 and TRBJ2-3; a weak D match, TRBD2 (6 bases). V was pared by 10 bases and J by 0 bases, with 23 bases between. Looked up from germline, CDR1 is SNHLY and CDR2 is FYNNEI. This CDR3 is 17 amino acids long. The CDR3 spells CATPFGAGNPSTDTQYF. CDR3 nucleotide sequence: TGTGCCACACCCTTTGGGGCGGGGAATCCTAGCACAGATACGCAGTATTTT.

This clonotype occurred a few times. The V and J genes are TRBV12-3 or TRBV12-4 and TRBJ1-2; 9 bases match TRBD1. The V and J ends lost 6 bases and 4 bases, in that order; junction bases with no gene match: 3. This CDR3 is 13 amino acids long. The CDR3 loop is CASRLQGAYGYTF. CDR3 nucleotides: TGTGCCAGCAGGCTACAGGGGGCCTATGGCTACACCTTC.

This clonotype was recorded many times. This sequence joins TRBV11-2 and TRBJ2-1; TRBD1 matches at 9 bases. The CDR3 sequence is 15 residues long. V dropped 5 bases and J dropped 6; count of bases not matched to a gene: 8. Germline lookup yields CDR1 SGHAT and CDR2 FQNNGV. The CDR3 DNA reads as TGTGCCAGCAGCGGCCGGGACAGGGTGTTCAATGAGCAGTTCTTC. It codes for CASSGRDRVFNEQFF.

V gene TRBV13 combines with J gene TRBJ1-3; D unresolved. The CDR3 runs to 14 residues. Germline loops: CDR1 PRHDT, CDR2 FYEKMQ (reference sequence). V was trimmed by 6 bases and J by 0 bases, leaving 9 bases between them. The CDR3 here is CASSTRSSGNTIYF. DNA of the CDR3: TGTGCCAGCAGTACCAGGAGCTCTGGAAACACCATATATTTT.

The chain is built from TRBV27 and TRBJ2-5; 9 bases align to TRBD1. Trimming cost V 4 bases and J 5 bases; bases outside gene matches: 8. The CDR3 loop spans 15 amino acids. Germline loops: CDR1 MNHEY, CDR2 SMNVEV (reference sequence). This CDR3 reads CASSSPTGGGETQYF. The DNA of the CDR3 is TGTGCCAGCAGTTCCCCTACAGGGGGCGGCGAGACCCAGTACTTC.

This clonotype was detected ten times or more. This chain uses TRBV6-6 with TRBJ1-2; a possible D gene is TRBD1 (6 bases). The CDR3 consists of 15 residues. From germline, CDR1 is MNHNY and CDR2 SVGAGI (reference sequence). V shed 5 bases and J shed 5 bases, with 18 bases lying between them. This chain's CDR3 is CASSIRGMQGYGYTF. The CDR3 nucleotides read TGTGCCAGCAGTATCAGGGGAATGCAGGGGTATGGCTACACCTTC.

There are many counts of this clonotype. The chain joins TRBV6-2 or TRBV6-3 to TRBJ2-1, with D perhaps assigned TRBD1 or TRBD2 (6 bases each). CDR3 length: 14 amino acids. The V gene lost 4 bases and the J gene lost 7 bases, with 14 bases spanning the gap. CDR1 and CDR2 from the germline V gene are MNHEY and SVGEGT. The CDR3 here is CASSSGIGGNEQFF. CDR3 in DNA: TGTGCCAGCAGTTCGGGGATAGGGGGGAATGAGCAGTTCTTC.

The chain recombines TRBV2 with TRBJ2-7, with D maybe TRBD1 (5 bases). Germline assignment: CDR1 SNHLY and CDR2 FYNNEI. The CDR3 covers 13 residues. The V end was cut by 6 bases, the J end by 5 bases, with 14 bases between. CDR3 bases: TGTGCCAGCAGGAATCAAGGGGCTCACGAGCAGTACTTC. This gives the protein CASRNQGAHEQYF. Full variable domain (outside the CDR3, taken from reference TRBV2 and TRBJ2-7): EPEVTQTPSHQVTQMGQEVILRCVPISNHLYFYWYRQILGQKVEFLVSFYNNEISEKSEIFDDQFSVERPDGSNFTLKIRSTKLEDSAMYFCASRNQGAHEQYFGPGTRLTVT.

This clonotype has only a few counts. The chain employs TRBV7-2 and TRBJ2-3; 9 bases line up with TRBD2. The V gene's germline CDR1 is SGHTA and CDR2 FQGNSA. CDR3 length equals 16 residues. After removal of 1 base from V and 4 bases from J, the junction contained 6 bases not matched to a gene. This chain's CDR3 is CASSLGRGGRSDTQYF. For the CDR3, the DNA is TGTGCCAGCAGCTTAGGGCGGGGGGGCCGATCAGATACGCAGTATTTT.

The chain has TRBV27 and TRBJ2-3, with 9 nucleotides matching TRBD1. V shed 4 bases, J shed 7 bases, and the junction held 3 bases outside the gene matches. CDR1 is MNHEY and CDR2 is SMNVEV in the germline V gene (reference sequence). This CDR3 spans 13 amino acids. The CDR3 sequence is CASSYRGPNTQYF. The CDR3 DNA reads TGTGCCAGCAGTTACAGGGGGCCAAATACGCAGTATTTT.

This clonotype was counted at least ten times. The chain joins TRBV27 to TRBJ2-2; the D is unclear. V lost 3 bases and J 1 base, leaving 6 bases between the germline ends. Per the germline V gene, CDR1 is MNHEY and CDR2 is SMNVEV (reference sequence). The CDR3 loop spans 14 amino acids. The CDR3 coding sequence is TGTGCCAGCAGTTTGGCATGGAACACCGGGGAGCTGTTTTTT. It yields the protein CASSLAWNTGELFF.